This is a list of T cell receptor beta chains from one sample in a study of T cell responses to AZD1222 COVID-19 vaccine. Assay used: immunoSEQ multiplex PCR; TCRdb lists only in-frame clones, some missing. The table has 130,000 to 150,000 clones, just over 90% seen once. Sequencing was performed on peripheral blood, taken on day 0 of AZD1222 vaccination. Receptors originate from an adult in good health. Each CDR3 is given with its conserved first and last residue. D genes are given only for firm matches. Clone size appears in some rows only: once, few, many, or a class for an expanded clone.

d_gene: -; v_gene: TRBV13; j_gene: TRBJ1-1; abundance: -; CDR3nt: TGTGCCAGCAGCACTTTTGGGATGTCTGAAGCTTTCTTT; CDR3aa: CASSTFGMSEAFF
d_gene: TRBD1; v_gene: TRBV7-3; j_gene: TRBJ1-2; abundance: -; CDR3nt: TGTGCCAGCAGCCCGGACAGGGACTATGGCTACACCTTC; CDR3aa: CASSPDRDYGYTF
d_gene: TRBD1; v_gene: TRBV25-1; j_gene: TRBJ2-3; abundance: once; CDR3nt: TGTGCCAGCAGTGGACAGGGGCAAGATACGCAGTATTTT; CDR3aa: CASSGQGQDTQYF
d_gene: TRBD1; v_gene: TRBV6-4; j_gene: TRBJ2-2; abundance: -; CDR3nt: TGTGCCAGCAGTGAGGGGACAGGGGACACCGGGGAGCTGTTTTTT; CDR3aa: CASSEGTGDTGELFF
d_gene: -; v_gene: TRBV24-1; j_gene: TRBJ1-2; abundance: -; CDR3nt: TGTGCCACCAGTGATGCAGACACGAACTATGGCTACACCTTC; CDR3aa: CATSDADTNYGYTF
d_gene: -; v_gene: TRBV2; j_gene: TRBJ2-4; abundance: -; CDR3nt: TGTGCCAGCCGGCCCTCCTCTGCCAAAAACATTCAGTACTTC; CDR3aa: CASRPSSAKNIQYF
d_gene: -; v_gene: TRBV6-1; j_gene: TRBJ2-5; abundance: -; CDR3nt: TGTGCCAGCAGTTCAAGACAGGTCAGGGAGACCCAGTACTTC; CDR3aa: CASSSRQVRETQYF
d_gene: -; v_gene: TRBV7-2; j_gene: TRBJ2-3; abundance: -; CDR3nt: TGTGCCAGCAGCCGGGACACAGATACGCAGTATTTT; CDR3aa: CASSRDTDTQYF
d_gene: -; v_gene: TRBV5-1; j_gene: TRBJ2-2; abundance: -; CDR3nt: TGCGCCAGCAGCTCAGACAGGGACTGGGGCGGGGAGCTGTTTTTT; CDR3aa: CASSSDRDWGGELFF
d_gene: -; v_gene: TRBV4-3; j_gene: TRBJ1-2; abundance: once; CDR3nt: TGCGCCAGCAGCCGCACTAACTATGGCTACACCTTC; CDR3aa: CASSRTNYGYTF
d_gene: -; v_gene: TRBV4-1; j_gene: TRBJ1-2; abundance: once; CDR3nt: TGCGCCAGCAGCCAGGGGACTGACTATGGCTACACCTTC; CDR3aa: CASSQGTDYGYTF
d_gene: TRBD2; v_gene: TRBV4-1; j_gene: TRBJ2-7; abundance: once; CDR3nt: TGCGCCAGCAGCCAAGATCGTACTAGCGGGGGTGAGCAGTACTTC; CDR3aa: CASSQDRTSGGEQYF
d_gene: -; v_gene: TRBV5-1; j_gene: TRBJ2-1; abundance: -; CDR3nt: TGCGCCAGCAGCTTCGGCGGGTTCAACTACAATGAGCAGTTCTTC; CDR3aa: CASSFGGFNYNEQFF
d_gene: -; v_gene: TRBV19; j_gene: TRBJ2-7; abundance: -; CDR3nt: TGTGCCAGTAGTCGCCGGGACACGACCTACGAGCAGTACTTC; CDR3aa: CASSRRDTTYEQYF
d_gene: -; v_gene: TRBV5-1; j_gene: TRBJ2-5; abundance: -; CDR3nt: TGCGCCAGCCTGAGAGGGGATGGCGAGACCCAGTACTTC; CDR3aa: CASLRGDGETQYF
d_gene: TRBD1; v_gene: TRBV6-2/TRBV6-3; j_gene: TRBJ1-4; abundance: once; CDR3nt: TGTGCCAGCAGCTACTCCGGGACAGGGACTAATGAAAAACTGTTTTTT; CDR3aa: CASSYSGTGTNEKLFF
d_gene: -; v_gene: TRBV7-2; j_gene: TRBJ1-3; abundance: once; CDR3nt: TGTGCCAGCAGCCCTAGCTCTGGAAACACCATATATTTT; CDR3aa: CASSPSSGNTIYF
d_gene: -; v_gene: TRBV5-6; j_gene: TRBJ1-2; abundance: -; CDR3nt: TGTGCCAGCAGCCCTAAGACAGCGACTTCGGACTATGGCTACACCTTC; CDR3aa: CASSPKTATSDYGYTF
d_gene: -; v_gene: TRBV19; j_gene: TRBJ1-1; abundance: -; CDR3nt: TGTGCCAGTAGTATCGACTGGGGGAACGGCATGAACACTGAAGCTTTCTTT; CDR3aa: CASSIDWGNGMNTEAFF
d_gene: -; v_gene: TRBV20-1; j_gene: TRBJ2-1; abundance: -; CDR3nt: TGCAGTGCAGAACACAGCTCTGAGCAGTTCTTC; CDR3aa: CSAEHSSEQFF
d_gene: TRBD1; v_gene: TRBV6-1; j_gene: TRBJ1-2; abundance: -; CDR3nt: TGTGCCAGCAGTGAAGACTGGGGGGCAGGGGGCTATGGCTACACCTTC; CDR3aa: CASSEDWGAGGYGYTF
d_gene: -; v_gene: TRBV5-4; j_gene: TRBJ1-4; abundance: -; CDR3nt: TGTGCCAGCAGCTGGCGGGGGGAAGCTAATGAAAAACTGTTTTTT; CDR3aa: CASSWRGEANEKLFF
d_gene: -; v_gene: TRBV2; j_gene: TRBJ1-4; abundance: -; CDR3nt: TGTGCCAGCAGGCCAACAAGGGACGAAAAACTGTCTTTT; CDR3aa: CASRPTRDEKLSF
d_gene: -; v_gene: TRBV30; j_gene: TRBJ1-1; abundance: -; CDR3nt: TGTGCCTGGAACCCGGGGGATAACACTGAAGCTTTCTTT; CDR3aa: CAWNPGDNTEAFF
d_gene: TRBD1; v_gene: TRBV5-4; j_gene: TRBJ2-7; abundance: once; CDR3nt: TGTGCCAGCAGCCGACAGGGGGGAACCTACGAGCAGTACTTC; CDR3aa: CASSRQGGTYEQYF
d_gene: -; v_gene: TRBV10-3; j_gene: TRBJ2-2; abundance: -; CDR3nt: TGTGCCATCAGTGATGAACACACCGGGGAGCTGTTTTTT; CDR3aa: CAISDEHTGELFF
d_gene: -; v_gene: TRBV2; j_gene: TRBJ2-6; abundance: -; CDR3nt: TGTGCCAGCAGTCTCCAGACGTCTGGGGCCAACGTCCTGACTTTC; CDR3aa: CASSLQTSGANVLTF
d_gene: -; v_gene: TRBV7-2; j_gene: TRBJ1-1; abundance: once; CDR3nt: TGTGCCAGCAGCCGGGGACCCCTGAACACTGAAGCTTTCTTT; CDR3aa: CASSRGPLNTEAFF
d_gene: -; v_gene: TRBV12-3/TRBV12-4; j_gene: TRBJ2-7; abundance: -; CDR3nt: TGTGCCAGCAGTTTGACCTACGAGCAGTACTTC; CDR3aa: CASSLTYEQYF
d_gene: TRBD1; v_gene: TRBV14; j_gene: TRBJ2-2; abundance: -; CDR3nt: TGTGCCAGCAGCCGGTGGACAGGGGGGACCGGGGAGCTGTTTTTT; CDR3aa: CASSRWTGGTGELFF
d_gene: -; v_gene: TRBV18; j_gene: TRBJ1-5; abundance: -; CDR3nt: TGTGCCAGCTCACCAGGACAGTATCAGCCCCAGCATTTT; CDR3aa: CASSPGQYQPQHF
d_gene: -; v_gene: TRBV5-1; j_gene: TRBJ1-2; abundance: -; CDR3nt: TGCGCCAGCAGCTTGGAACGAGGGTTTCATGGCTACACCTTC; CDR3aa: CASSLERGFHGYTF
d_gene: -; v_gene: TRBV4-2; j_gene: TRBJ1-6; abundance: -; CDR3nt: TGTGCCAGCAGCCGACGTACCGGGGGGGAGGGAGCCAGAGGTTCACCCCTCCACTTT; CDR3aa: CASSRRTGGEGARGSPLHF
d_gene: TRBD1; v_gene: TRBV5-1; j_gene: TRBJ2-2; abundance: -; CDR3nt: TGCGCCAGCAGCTTGGAGGCAGGGGGAACCGGGGAGCTGTTTTTT; CDR3aa: CASSLEAGGTGELFF
d_gene: TRBD1; v_gene: TRBV4-1; j_gene: TRBJ1-1; abundance: -; CDR3nt: TGCGCCAGCAGCCAATCTGGACAGGTGAACACTGAAGCTTTCTTT; CDR3aa: CASSQSGQVNTEAFF
d_gene: -; v_gene: TRBV18; j_gene: TRBJ2-1; abundance: -; CDR3nt: TGTGCCAGCTCACCACGGTCGGCCGGAGACAATGAGCAGTTCTTC; CDR3aa: CASSPRSAGDNEQFF
d_gene: -; v_gene: TRBV18; j_gene: TRBJ2-1; abundance: once; CDR3nt: TGTGCCAGCTCACCGGCGTCAGGGTCCTACAATGAGCAGTTCTTC; CDR3aa: CASSPASGSYNEQFF
d_gene: -; v_gene: TRBV7-3; j_gene: TRBJ2-3; abundance: -; CDR3nt: TGTGCCAGCAGCGTCGTTGAGGGTACCGAAACGCAGTATTTT; CDR3aa: CASSVVEGTETQYF
d_gene: TRBD2; v_gene: TRBV6-2/TRBV6-3; j_gene: TRBJ2-5; abundance: -; CDR3nt: TGTGCCAGCAGTGCCACTAGCGGGGGGACTTCGCCCCAGTACTTC; CDR3aa: CASSATSGGTSPQYF
d_gene: -; v_gene: TRBV5-1; j_gene: TRBJ1-2; abundance: -; CDR3nt: TGCGCCAGCAGCCTTACCAGGGCTACGTTTGGCTACACCTTC; CDR3aa: CASSLTRATFGYTF
d_gene: -; v_gene: TRBV7-2; j_gene: TRBJ1-2; abundance: -; CDR3nt: TGTGCCAGCAGCCGTACAAGGTCCTATGGCTACACCTTC; CDR3aa: CASSRTRSYGYTF
d_gene: -; v_gene: TRBV3-1/TRBV3-2; j_gene: TRBJ2-3; abundance: -; CDR3nt: TGTGCCAGCAGCCAGTCCGGAGGGGGGCCGAGGACAGATACGCAGTATTTT; CDR3aa: CASSQSGGGPRTDTQYF
d_gene: TRBD1; v_gene: TRBV30; j_gene: TRBJ1-6; abundance: once; CDR3nt: TGTGCCTGGGCAGGGGGTTATAATTCACCCCTCCACTTT; CDR3aa: CAWAGGYNSPLHF
d_gene: -; v_gene: TRBV18; j_gene: TRBJ2-6; abundance: -; CDR3nt: TGTGCCAGCTCACCGCTGTCGGACTCTGGGGCCAACGTCCTGACTTTC; CDR3aa: CASSPLSDSGANVLTF
d_gene: -; v_gene: TRBV5-3; j_gene: TRBJ1-5; abundance: -; CDR3nt: TGTGCCAGAAGCCGGAATCAGCCCCAGCATTTT; CDR3aa: CARSRNQPQHF
d_gene: TRBD1; v_gene: TRBV6-6; j_gene: TRBJ1-5; abundance: few; CDR3nt: TGTGCCAGCAGTTCGACAGGGCGCAATCAGCCCCAGCATTTT; CDR3aa: CASSSTGRNQPQHF
d_gene: -; v_gene: TRBV6-5; j_gene: TRBJ2-7; abundance: -; CDR3nt: TGTGCCAGCAGTTACAACCGAGACTACGAGCAGTACTTC; CDR3aa: CASSYNRDYEQYF
d_gene: -; v_gene: TRBV6-5; j_gene: TRBJ1-2; abundance: -; CDR3nt: TGTGCCAGCAGCAGATATAGGGAGGACTATGGCTACACCTTC; CDR3aa: CASSRYREDYGYTF
d_gene: -; v_gene: TRBV5-4; j_gene: TRBJ1-1; abundance: -; CDR3nt: TGTGCCAGCAGTCCCTGGGGGGTGAACACTGAAGCTTTCTTT; CDR3aa: CASSPWGVNTEAFF
d_gene: TRBD2; v_gene: TRBV6-5; j_gene: TRBJ2-1; abundance: -; CDR3nt: TGTGCCAGCAGTTACCGAGCGGGGCCCTACAATGAGCAGTTCTTC; CDR3aa: CASSYRAGPYNEQFF
d_gene: TRBD1; v_gene: TRBV5-1; j_gene: TRBJ1-1; abundance: -; CDR3nt: TGCGCCAGCAGTTTTACAGGGGGAAACACTGAAGCTTTCTTT; CDR3aa: CASSFTGGNTEAFF
d_gene: TRBD1; v_gene: TRBV5-1; j_gene: TRBJ2-7; abundance: -; CDR3nt: TGCGCCAGCAGCGGCGTGACAGGGGACGAGCAGTACTTC; CDR3aa: CASSGVTGDEQYF
d_gene: -; v_gene: TRBV5-1; j_gene: TRBJ2-7; abundance: -; CDR3nt: TGCGCCAGCAGCCACTCGGCAGGGGGGTACGAGCAGTACTTC; CDR3aa: CASSHSAGGYEQYF
d_gene: TRBD1; v_gene: TRBV18; j_gene: TRBJ1-5; abundance: -; CDR3nt: TGTGCCAGCTCACCGGACAGGAGAACTCAGCCCCAGCATTTT; CDR3aa: CASSPDRRTQPQHF
d_gene: -; v_gene: TRBV6-5; j_gene: TRBJ1-6; abundance: -; CDR3nt: TGTGCCAGCTTGGACAGTTACCGTAATTCACCCCTCCACTTT; CDR3aa: CASLDSYRNSPLHF
d_gene: -; v_gene: TRBV5-1; j_gene: TRBJ1-3; abundance: -; CDR3nt: TGCGCCAGCAGCCCCGGGGGCTCTGGAAACACCATATATTTT; CDR3aa: CASSPGGSGNTIYF
d_gene: -; v_gene: TRBV6-5; j_gene: TRBJ1-6; abundance: once; CDR3nt: TGTGCCAGCAGTTACTCGAAATACAGCCTTAACTCACCCCTCCACTTT; CDR3aa: CASSYSKYSLNSPLHF